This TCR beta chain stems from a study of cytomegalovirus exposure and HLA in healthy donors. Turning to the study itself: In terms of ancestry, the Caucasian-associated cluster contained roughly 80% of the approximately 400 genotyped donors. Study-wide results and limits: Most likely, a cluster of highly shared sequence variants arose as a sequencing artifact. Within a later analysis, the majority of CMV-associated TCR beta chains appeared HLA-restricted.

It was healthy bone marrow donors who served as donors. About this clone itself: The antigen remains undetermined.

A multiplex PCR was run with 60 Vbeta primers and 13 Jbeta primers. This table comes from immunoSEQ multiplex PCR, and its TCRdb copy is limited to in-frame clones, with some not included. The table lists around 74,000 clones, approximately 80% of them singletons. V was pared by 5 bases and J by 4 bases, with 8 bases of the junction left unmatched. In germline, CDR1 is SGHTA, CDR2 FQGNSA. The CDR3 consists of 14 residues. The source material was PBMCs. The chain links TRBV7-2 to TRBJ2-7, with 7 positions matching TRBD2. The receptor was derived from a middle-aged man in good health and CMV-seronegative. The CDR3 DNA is TGTGCCAGCAGCCCCCAGGGAGGGCTTTACGAGCAGTACTTC. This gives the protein CASSPQGGLYEQYF.